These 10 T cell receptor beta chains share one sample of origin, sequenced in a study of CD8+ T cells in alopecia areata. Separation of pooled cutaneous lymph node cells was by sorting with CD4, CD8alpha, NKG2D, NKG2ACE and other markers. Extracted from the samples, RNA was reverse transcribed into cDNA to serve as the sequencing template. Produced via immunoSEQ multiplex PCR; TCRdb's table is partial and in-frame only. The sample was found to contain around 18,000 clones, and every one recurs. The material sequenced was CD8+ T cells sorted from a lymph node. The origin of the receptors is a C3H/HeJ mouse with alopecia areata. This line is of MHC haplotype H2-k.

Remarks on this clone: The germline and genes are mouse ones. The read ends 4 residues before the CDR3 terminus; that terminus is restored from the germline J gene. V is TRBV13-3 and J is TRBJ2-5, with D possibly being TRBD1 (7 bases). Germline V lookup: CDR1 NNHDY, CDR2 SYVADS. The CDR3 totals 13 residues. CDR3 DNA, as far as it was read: TGTGCCAGCAGTGATGAGGGGGCGGAC. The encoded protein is CASSDEGAD. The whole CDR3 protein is CASSDEGADTQYF.

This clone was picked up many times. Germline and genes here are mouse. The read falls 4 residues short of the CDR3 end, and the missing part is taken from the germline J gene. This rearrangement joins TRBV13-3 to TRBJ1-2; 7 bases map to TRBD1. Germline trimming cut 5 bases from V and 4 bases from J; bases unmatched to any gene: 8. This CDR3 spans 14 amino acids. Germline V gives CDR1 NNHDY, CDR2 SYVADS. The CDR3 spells CASRTTGVGSDYTF. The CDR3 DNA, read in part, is TGTGCCAGCAGGACCACAGGGGTGGGCTCC.

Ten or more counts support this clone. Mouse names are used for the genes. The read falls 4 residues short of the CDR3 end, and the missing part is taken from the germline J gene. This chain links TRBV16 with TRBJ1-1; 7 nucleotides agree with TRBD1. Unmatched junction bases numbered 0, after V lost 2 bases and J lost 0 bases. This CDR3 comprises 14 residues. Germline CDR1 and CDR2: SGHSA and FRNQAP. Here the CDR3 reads CASSLQGANTEVFF. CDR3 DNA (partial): TGTGCAAGCAGCTTACAGGGGGCAAACACA.

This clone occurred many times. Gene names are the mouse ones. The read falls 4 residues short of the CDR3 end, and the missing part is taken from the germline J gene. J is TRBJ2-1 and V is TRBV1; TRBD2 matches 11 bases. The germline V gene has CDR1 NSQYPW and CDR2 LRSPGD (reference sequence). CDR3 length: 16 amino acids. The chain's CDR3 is CTCSAETGGARAEQFF. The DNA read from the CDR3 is TGCACCTGCAGTGCAGAAACTGGGGGGGCGCGAGCT.

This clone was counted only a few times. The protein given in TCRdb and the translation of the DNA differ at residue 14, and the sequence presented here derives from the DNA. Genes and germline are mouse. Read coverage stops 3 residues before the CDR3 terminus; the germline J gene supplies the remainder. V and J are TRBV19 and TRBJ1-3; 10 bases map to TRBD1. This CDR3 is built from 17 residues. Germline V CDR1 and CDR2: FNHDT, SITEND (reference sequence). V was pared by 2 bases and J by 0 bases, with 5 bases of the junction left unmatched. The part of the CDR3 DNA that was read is TGTGCCAGCAGTATCGTGACAGGGGGCGCTTCTGGAAATACG. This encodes CASSIVTGGASGNT. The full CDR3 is CASSIVTGGASGNTLYF.

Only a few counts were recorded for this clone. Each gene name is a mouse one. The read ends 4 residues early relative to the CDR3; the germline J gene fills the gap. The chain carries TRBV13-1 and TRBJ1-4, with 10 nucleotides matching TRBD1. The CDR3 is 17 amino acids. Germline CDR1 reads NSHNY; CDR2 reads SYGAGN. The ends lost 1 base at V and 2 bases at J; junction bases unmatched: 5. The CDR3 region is CASSDYPGQGSNERLFF. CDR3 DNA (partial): TGTGCCAGCAGTGATTATCCGGGACAGGGGTCCAACGAA.

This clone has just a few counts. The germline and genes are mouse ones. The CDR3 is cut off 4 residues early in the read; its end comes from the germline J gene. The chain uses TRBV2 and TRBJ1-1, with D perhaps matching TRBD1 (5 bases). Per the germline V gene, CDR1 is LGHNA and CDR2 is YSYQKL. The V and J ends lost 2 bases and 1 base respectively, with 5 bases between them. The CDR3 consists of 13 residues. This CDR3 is CASSQQGNTEVFF. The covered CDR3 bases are TGTGCCAGCAGCCAACAGGGGAACACA.

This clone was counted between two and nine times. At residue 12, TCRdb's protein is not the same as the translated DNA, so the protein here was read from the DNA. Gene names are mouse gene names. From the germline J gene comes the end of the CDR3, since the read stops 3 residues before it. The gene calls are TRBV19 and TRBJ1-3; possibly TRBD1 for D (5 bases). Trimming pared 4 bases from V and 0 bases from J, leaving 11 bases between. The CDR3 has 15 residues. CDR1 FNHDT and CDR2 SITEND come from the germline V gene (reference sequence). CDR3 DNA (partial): TGTGCCAGCAGTCAAGGGGATTATTCTGGAAATACG. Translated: CASSQGDYSGNT. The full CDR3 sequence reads CASSQGDYSGNTLYF.

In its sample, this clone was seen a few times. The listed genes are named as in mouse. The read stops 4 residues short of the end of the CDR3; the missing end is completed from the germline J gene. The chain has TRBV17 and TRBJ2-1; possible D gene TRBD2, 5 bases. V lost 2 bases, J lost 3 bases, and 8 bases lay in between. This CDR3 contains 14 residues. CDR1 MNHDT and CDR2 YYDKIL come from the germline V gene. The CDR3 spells CASSRYLGYAEQFF. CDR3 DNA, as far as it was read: TGTGCTAGCAGTAGATACCTGGGCTATGCT.

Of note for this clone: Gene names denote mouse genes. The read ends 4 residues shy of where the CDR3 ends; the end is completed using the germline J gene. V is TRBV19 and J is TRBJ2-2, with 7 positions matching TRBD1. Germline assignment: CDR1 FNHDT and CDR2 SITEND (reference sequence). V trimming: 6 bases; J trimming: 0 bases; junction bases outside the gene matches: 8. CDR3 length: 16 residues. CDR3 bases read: TGTGCCAGCACCCCACTTGACAGGGCAAACACCGGG. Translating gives CASTPLDRANTG. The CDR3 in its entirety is CASTPLDRANTGQLYF.